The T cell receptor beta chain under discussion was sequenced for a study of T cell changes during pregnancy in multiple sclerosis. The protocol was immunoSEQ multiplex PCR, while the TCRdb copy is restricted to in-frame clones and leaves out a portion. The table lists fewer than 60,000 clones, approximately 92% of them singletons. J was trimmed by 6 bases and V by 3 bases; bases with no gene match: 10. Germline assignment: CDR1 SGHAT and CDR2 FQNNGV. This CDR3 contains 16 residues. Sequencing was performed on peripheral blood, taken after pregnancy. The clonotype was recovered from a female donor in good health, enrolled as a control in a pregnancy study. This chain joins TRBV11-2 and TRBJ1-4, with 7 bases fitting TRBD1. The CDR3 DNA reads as TGTGCCAGCAGCTTGGATGAGACAGGGCCTCATGAAAAACTGTTTTTT. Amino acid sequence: CASSLDETGPHEKLFF.